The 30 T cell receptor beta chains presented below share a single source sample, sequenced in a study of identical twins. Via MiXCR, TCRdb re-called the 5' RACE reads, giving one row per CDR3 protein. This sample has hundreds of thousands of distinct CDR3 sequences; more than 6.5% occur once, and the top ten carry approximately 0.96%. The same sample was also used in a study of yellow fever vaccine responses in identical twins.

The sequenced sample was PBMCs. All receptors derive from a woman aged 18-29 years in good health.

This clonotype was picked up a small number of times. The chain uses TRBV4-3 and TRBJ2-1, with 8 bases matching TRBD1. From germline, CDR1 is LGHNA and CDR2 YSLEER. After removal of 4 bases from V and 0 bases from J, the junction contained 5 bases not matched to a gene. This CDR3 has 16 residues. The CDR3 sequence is CASSREQGGSYNEQFF. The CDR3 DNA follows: TGCGCCAGCAGCCGCGAACAGGGGGGCTCCTACAATGAGCAGTTCTTC.

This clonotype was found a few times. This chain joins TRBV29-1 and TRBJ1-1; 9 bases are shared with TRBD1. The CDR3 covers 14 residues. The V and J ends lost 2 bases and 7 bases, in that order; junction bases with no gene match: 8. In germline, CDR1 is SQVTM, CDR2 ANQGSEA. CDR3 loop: CSVETGQGVYEAFF. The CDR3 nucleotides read TGCAGCGTTGAAACGGGACAGGGAGTCTATGAAGCTTTCTTT. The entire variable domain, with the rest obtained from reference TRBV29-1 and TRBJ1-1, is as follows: SAVISQKPSRDICQRGTSLTIQCQVDSQVTMMFWYRQQPGQSLTLIATANQGSEATYESGFVIDKFPISRPNLTFSTLTVSNMSPEDSSIYLCSVETGQGVYEAFFGQGTRLTVV.

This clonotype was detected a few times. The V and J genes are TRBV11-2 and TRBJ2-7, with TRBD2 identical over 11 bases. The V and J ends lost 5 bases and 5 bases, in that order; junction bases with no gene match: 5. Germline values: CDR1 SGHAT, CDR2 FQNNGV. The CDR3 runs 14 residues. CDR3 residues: CASSGTSGSDEQYF. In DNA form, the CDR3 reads TGTGCCAGCAGCGGAACTAGCGGGAGTGACGAGCAGTACTTC. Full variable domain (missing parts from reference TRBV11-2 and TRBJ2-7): EAGVAQSPRYKIIEKRQSVAFWCNPISGHATLYWYQQILGQGPKLLIQFQNNGVVDDSQLPKDRFSAERLKGVDSTLKIQPAKLEDSAVYLCASSGTSGSDEQYFGPGTRLTVT.

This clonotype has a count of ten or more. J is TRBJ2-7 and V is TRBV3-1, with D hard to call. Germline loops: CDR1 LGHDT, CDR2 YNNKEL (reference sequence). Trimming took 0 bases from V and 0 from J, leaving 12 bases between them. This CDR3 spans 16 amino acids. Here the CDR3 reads CASSQDATWSSYEQYF. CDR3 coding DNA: TGTGCCAGCAGCCAAGATGCAACCTGGAGCTCCTACGAGCAGTACTTC.

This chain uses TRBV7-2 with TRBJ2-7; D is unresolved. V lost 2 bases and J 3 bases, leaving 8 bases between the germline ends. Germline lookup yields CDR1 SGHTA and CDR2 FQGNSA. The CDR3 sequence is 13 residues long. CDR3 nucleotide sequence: TGTGCCAGCAGCTTAAAAGTTCTCTACGAGCAGTACTTC. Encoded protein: CASSLKVLYEQYF.

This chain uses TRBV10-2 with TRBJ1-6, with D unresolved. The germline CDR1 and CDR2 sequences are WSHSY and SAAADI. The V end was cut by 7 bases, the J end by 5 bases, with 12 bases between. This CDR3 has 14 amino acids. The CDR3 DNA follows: TGCGCCAGCATTCGAGGGCAGGATAATTCACCCCTCCACTTT. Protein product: CASIRGQDNSPLHF.

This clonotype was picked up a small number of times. The CDR3 sequence: CSARLTDRGLAFF. DNA of the CDR3: TGCAGTGCTAGACTTACCGACAGGGGGCTCGCGTTCTTC. The V call is TRBV20-1, the J call TRBJ2-1; TRBD1 matches at 10 bases. Unmatched junction bases numbered 10, after V lost 2 bases and J lost 15 bases. The CDR3 consists of 13 residues. Per germline, CDR1 DFQATT and CDR2 SNEGSKA (reference sequence).

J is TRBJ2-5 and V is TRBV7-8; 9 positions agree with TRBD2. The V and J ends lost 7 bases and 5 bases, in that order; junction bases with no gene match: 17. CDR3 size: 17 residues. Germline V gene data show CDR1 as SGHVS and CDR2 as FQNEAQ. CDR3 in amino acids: CASTLAGGGRARETQYF. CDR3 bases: TGTGCCAGCACCCTCGCGGGGGGGGGGCGAGCGCGGGAGACCCAGTACTTC.

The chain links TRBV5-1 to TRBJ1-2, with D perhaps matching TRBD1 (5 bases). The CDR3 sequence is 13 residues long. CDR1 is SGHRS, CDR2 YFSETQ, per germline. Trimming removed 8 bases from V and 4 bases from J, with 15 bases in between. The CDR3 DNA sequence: TGCGCCAGTTCCCGGGACGACAGCTATGGCTACACCTTC. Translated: CASSRDDSYGYTF.

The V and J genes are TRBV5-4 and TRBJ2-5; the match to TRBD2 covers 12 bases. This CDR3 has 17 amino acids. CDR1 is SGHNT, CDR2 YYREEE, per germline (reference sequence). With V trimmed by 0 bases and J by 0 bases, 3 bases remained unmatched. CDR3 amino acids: CASSLEGLAGNQETQYF. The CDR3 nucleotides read TGTGCCAGCAGCTTGGAAGGACTAGCGGGGAACCAAGAGACCCAGTACTTC.

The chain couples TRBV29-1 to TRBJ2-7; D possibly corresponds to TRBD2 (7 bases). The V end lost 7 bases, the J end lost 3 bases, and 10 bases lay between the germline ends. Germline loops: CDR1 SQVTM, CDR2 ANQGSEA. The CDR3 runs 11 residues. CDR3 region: CSGGGGYEQYF. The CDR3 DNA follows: TGCAGCGGAGGGGGGGGCTACGAGCAGTACTTC.

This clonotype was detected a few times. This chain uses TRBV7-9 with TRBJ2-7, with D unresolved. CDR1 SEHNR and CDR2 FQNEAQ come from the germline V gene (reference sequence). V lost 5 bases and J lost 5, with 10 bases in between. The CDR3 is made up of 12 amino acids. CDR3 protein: CASSPRLDEQYF. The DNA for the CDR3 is TGTGCCAGCAGCCCACGCCTGGACGAGCAGTACTTC.

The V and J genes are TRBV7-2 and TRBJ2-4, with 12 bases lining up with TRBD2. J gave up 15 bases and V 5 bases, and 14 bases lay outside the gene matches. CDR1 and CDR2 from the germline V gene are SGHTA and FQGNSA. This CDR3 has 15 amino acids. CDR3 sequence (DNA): TGTGCCAGCAGCACACGAAGGACTAGCGGGAAAGACATGTACTTC. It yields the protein CASSTRRTSGKDMYF. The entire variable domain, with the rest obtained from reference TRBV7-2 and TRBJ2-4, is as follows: GAGVSQSPSNKVTEKGKDVELRCDPISGHTALYWYRQSLGQGLEFLIYFQGNSAPDKSGLPSDRFSAERTGGSVSTLTIQRTQQEDSAVYLCASSTRRTSGKDMYFGAGTRLSVL.

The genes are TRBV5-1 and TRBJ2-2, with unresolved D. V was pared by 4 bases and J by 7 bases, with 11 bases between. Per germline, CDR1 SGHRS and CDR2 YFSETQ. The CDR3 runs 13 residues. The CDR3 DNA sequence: TGCGCCAGCAGCCTGATGGGTGTCGGGGAGCTGTTTTTT. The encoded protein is CASSLMGVGELFF.

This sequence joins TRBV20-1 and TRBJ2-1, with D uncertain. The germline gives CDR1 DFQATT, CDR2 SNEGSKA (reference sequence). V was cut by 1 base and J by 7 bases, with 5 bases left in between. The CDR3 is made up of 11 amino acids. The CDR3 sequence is CSARVQNEQFF. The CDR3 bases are TGCAGTGCTAGAGTACAGAATGAGCAGTTCTTC.

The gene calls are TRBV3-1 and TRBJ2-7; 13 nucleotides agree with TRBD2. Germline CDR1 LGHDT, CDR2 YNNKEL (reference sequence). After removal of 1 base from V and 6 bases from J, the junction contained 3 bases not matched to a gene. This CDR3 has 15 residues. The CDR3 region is CASSQVGLAGAEQYF. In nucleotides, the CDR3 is TGTGCCAGCAGCCAAGTAGGACTAGCGGGGGCCGAGCAGTACTTC.

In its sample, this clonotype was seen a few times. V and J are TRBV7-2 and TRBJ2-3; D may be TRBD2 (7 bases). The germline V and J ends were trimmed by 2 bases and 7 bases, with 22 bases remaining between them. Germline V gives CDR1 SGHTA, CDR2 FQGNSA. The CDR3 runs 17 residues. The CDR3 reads CASSLSAIRGAPNTQYF. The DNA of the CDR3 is TGTGCCAGCAGCTTATCAGCTATTCGGGGGGCCCCGAATACGCAGTATTTT.

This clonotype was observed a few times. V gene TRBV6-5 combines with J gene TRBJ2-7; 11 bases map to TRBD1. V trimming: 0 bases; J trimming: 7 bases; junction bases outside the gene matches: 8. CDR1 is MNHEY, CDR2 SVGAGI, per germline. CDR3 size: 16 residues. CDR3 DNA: TGTGCCAGCAGTTACTCGTCCGGGACAGGGGGAGGTGAGCAGTACTTC. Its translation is CASSYSSGTGGGEQYF.

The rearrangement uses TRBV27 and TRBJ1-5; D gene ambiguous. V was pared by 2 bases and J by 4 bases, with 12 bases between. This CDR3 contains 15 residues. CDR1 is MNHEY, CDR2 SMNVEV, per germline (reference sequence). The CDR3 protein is CASSLQVRGNQPQHF. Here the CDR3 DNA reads TGTGCCAGCAGTTTACAAGTCCGGGGTAATCAGCCCCAGCATTTT.

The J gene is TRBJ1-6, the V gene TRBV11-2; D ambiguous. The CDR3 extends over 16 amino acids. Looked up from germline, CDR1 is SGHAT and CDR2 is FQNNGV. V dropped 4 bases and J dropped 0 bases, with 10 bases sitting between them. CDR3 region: CASSYGRSSYNSPLHF. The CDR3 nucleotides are TGTGCCAGCAGCTACGGACGGAGCTCCTATAATTCACCCCTCCACTTT.

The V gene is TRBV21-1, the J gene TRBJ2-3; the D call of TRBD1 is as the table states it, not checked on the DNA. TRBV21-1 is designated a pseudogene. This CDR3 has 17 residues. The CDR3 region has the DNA TGTGCCAGCAGCAAATGGGACAGGGTTCCCAGCACAGATACGCAGTATTTT. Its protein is CASSKWDRVPSTDTQYF.

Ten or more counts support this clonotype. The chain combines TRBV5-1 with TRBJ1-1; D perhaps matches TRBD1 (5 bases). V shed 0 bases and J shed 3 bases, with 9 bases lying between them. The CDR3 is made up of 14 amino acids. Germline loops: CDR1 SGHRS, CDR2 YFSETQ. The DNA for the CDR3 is TGCGCCAGCAGCTTGGCCGGGGCTGACACTGAAGCTTTCTTT. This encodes CASSLAGADTEAFF.

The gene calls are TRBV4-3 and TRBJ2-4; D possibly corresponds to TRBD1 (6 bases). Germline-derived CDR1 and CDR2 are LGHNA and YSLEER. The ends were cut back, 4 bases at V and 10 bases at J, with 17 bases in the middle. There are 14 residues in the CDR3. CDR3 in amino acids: CASSPLPQGKIQYF. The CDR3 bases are TGCGCCAGCAGCCCCCTACCCCAGGGGAAGATTCAGTACTTC.

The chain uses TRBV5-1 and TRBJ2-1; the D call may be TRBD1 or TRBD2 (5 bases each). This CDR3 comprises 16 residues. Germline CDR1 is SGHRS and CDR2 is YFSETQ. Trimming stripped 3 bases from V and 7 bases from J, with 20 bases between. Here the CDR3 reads CASSSGTTNWANEQFF. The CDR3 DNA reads TGCGCCAGCAGCTCCGGGACGACTAACTGGGCAAATGAGCAGTTCTTC.

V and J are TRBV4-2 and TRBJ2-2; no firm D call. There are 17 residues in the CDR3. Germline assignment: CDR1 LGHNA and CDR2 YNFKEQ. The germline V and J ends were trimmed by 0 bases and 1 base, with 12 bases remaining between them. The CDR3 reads CASSQDLGGWNTGELFF. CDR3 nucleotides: TGTGCCAGCAGCCAAGATCTGGGCGGATGGAACACCGGGGAGCTGTTTTTT.

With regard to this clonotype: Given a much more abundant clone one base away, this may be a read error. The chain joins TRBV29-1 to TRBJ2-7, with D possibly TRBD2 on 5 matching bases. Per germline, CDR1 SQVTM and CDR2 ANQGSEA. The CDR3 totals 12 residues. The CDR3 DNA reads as TGCGGCGTTGACTATGGGCGGGACGAGCAGTACTTC. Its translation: CGVDYGRDEQYF.

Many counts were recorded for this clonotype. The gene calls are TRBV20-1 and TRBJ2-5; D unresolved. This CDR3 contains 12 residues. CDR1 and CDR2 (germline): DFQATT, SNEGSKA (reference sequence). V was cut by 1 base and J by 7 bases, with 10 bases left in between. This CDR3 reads CSARAVPGTQYF. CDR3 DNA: TGCAGTGCTAGAGCGGTCCCCGGGACCCAGTACTTC.

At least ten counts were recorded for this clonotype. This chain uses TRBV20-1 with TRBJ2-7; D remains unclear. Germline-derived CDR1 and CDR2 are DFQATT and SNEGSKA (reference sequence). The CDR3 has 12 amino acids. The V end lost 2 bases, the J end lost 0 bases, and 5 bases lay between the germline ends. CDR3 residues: CSARSGSYEQYF. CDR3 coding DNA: TGCAGTGCTAGATCTGGCTCCTACGAGCAGTACTTC.

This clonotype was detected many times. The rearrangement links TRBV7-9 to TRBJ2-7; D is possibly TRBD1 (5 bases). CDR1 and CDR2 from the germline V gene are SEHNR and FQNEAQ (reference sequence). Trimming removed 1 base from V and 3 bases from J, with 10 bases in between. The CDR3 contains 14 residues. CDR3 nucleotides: TGTGCCAGCAGCTTAGGGGCTGGACACTACGAGCAGTACTTC. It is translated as CASSLGAGHYEQYF.

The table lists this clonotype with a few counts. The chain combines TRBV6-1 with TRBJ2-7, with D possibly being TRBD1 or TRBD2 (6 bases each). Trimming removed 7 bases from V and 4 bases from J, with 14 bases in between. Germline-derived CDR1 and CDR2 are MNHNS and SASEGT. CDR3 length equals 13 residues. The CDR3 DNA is TGTGCCAGCAAAAGGGGGGTAGGGTACGAGCAGTACTTC. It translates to CASKRGVGYEQYF.